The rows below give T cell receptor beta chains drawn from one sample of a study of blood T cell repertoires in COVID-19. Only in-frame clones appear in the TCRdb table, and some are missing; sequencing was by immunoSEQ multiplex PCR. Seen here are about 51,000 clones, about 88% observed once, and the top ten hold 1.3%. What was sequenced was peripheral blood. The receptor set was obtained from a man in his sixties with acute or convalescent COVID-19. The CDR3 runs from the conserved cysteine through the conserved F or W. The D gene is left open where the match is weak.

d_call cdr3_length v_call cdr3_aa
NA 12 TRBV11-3 CASSLGGNGYTF
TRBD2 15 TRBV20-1 CSASLREGSQETQYF
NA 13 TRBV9 CASSVQGIHGYTF
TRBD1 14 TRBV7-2 CASSFRQGSYEQYF
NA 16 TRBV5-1 CASSLGGVSSGNTIYF
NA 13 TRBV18 CASSPMSSDTQYF
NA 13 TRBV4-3 CASSPRGNTEAFF
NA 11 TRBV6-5 CASYSNQPQHF
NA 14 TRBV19 CASSSEAAGDTQYF
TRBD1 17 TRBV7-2 CASSYNAGGRVNTEAFF
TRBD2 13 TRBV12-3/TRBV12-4 CASSNGGFNEQFF
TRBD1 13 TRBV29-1 CSVGQGATYEQYF
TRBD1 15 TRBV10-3 CAISEARQGSTEAFF
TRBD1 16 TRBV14 CASSHRRGRDADTQYF
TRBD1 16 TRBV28 CASSLRGTEHNYGYTF
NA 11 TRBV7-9 CASSFVDEAFF
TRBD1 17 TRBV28 CASSLNLLGQPTYEQYF
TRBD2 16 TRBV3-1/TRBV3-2 CASSQGGRGAYNEQFF
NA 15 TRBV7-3 CASSLSGTQSGELFF
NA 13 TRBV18 CASSRREANVLTF
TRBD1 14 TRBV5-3 CARSPRDRHYEQYF
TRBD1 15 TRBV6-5 CASSPEGQGPYEQYF
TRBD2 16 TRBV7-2 CASSLGVRAGANEQFF
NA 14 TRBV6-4 CASRGTFNTGELFF
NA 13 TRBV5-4 CASSSLVADTQYF
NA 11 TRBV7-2 CASSSAYEQYF
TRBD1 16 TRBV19 CASRDRGLGVNQPQHF
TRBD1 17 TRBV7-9 CASPLTSRDRETGELFF
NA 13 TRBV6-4 CASSEQAHYEQYF
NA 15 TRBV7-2 CASSLGGGSNQPQHF
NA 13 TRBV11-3 CASSLSDIGTQYF
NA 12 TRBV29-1 CSVADGTYEQYF
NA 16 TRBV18 CASSPIEESSYNEQFF
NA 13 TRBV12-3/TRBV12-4 CASSFVRVDTQYF
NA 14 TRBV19 CASSPLLLNTEAFF
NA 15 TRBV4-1 CASSQVGLNTGELFF
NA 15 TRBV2 CASSGVDRSNQPQHF
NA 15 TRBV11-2 CASSTLLSGTYEQYF
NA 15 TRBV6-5 CASRSPGVADYEQYF
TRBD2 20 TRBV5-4 CASSAKGLAGGRSGANVLTF
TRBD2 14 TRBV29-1 CSGRTSGGWNEQFF
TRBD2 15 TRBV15 CATSRTSGAYNEQFF
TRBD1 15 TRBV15 CATSRDKTGGRGYTF
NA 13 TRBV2 CASTRSLNEKLFF
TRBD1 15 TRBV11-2 CASSIDPGQTTEAFF